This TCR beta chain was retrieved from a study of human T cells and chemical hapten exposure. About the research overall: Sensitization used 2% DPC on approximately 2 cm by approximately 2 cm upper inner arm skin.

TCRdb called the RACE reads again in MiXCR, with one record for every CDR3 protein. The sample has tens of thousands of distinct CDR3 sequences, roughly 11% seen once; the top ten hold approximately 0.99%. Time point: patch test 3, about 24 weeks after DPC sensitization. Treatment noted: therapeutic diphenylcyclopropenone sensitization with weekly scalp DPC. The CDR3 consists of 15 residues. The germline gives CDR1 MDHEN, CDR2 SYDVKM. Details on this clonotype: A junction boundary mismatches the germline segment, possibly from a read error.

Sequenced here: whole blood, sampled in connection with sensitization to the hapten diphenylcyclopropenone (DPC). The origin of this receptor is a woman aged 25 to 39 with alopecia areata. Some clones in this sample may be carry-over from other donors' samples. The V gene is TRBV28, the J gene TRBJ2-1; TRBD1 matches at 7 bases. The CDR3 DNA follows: TGTGCCAGCAGTTTTCGACAGGGAACCTACAATGAGCAGTTATTC. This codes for CASSFRQGTYNEQLF.